This section outlines one T cell receptor (beta chain) sequence together with its context. What was amplified from RNA transcripts were TCR beta CDR3 regions. With the HTBI primer set, the TCR CDR3 went through a first round of RT-PCR. One entry per CDR3 protein, called by TCRdb with MiXCR from the multiplex PCR reads. This sample has approximately 400,000 distinct CDR3 sequences, with roughly 14% found just once. The data derive from a study of T cells in Graves' hyperthyroidism and ophthalmopathy. The CDR3 is made up of 15 amino acids. V lost 3 bases, J lost 2 bases, and 14 bases lay in between. CDR1 and CDR2 from the germline V gene are DFQATT and SNEGSKA (reference sequence).

The V call is TRBV20-1, the J call TRBJ2-1; possible D gene TRBD2, 6 bases. Input material: blood. The TCR originated in a man in his thirties or forties with Graves' hyperthyroidism that later progressed to Graves' ophthalmopathy. CDR3 protein: CSARGGVAPYNEQFF. The CDR3 region has the DNA TGCAGTGCTAGGGGCGGGGTCGCTCCCTACAATGAGCAGTTCTTC.